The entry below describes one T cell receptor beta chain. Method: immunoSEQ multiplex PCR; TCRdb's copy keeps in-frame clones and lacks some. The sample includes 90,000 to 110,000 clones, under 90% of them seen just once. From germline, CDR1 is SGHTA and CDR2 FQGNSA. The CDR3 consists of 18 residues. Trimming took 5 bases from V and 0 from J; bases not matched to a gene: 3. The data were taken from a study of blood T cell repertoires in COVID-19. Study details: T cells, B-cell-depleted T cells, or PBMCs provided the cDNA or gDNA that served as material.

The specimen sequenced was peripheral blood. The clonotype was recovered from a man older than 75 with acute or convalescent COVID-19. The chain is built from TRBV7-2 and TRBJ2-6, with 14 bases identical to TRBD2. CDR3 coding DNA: TGTGCCAGCAGCGTGGGACTAGCGGGGGCCTCTGGGGCCAACGTCCTGACTTTC. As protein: CASSVGLAGASGANVLTF.